Following are 18 T cell receptor beta chains from one sample sequenced in a study of CD8+ T cells in alopecia areata. RNA was isolated and reverse transcribed to cDNA, the sequencing template. Repertoires were generated with immunoSEQ multiplex PCR, while TCRdb's copy carries only in-frame clones and drops some. Among 110,000 or so clones listed, roughly 56% were seen once. The sample's treatment: oral pan-JAK inhibitor, 5-10 mg twice daily. This specimen consisted of CD4+ T cells sorted from blood, obtained at week 24, from a patient treated with tofacitinib. These receptors were obtained from a human donor with alopecia areata.

CDR3 loop: CASAISTSEIQYF. The CDR3 nucleotides read TGTGCCAGCGCAATCTCCACTAGCGAGATTCAGTACTTC. The chain joins TRBV7-9 to TRBJ2-4, with 7 positions matching TRBD2. V lost 8 bases to trimming and J lost 10 bases; unmatched junction nucleotides: 11. Germline-derived CDR1 and CDR2 are SEHNR and FQNEAQ (reference sequence). The CDR3 is 13 amino acids.

The chain couples TRBV10-3 to TRBJ2-1; 8 bases line up with TRBD1. V lost 8 bases to trimming and J lost 7 bases; unmatched junction nucleotides: 4. Germline CDR1 reads ENHRY; CDR2 reads SYGVKD. The CDR3 runs to 12 residues. The CDR3 sequence: CAIGRQGNEQFF. As DNA, the CDR3 is TGTGCCATCGGGCGACAGGGGAATGAGCAGTTCTTC.

The chain carries TRBV19 and TRBJ1-6; 8 nucleotides align to TRBD1. The CDR3 has 14 residues. The J segment lost 11 bases and the V segment lost 5 bases, leaving 8 bases of the junction unmatched. CDR1 is LNHDA and CDR2 is SQIVND in the germline V gene (reference sequence). CDR3 protein: CASSETGDKAPLHF. CDR3 bases: TGTGCCAGTAGTGAGACAGGGGATAAGGCACCCCTCCACTTT. The entire variable domain, with the rest obtained from reference TRBV19 and TRBJ1-6, is as follows: DGGITQSPKYLFRKEGQNVTLSCEQNLNHDAMYWYRQDPGQGLRLIYYSQIVNDFQKGDIAEGYSVSREKKESFPLTVTSAQKNPTAFYLCASSETGDKAPLHFGNGTRLTVT.

The V and J genes are TRBV29-1 and TRBJ1-3; maybe TRBD1 (5 bases). The germline V gene encodes CDR1 SQVTM and CDR2 ANQGSEA. V lost 6 bases and J 4 bases, leaving 13 bases between the germline ends. The CDR3 consists of 13 residues. The CDR3 DNA is TGCAGCGTCGACGGGGGATCCGGAAACACCATATATTTT. Its protein is CSVDGGSGNTIYF.

This clone was seen more than once but under ten times. The gene calls are TRBV29-1 and TRBJ1-2, with 7 nucleotides matching TRBD1. The CDR3 spans 12 residues. V dropped 4 bases and J dropped 5; count of bases not matched to a gene: 4. Germline CDR1 reads SQVTM; CDR2 reads ANQGSEA. The DNA for the CDR3 is TGCAGCGTTGCTGGGACAGCTTATGGCTACACCTTC. Protein product: CSVAGTAYGYTF.

The genes are TRBV4-3 and TRBJ2-3, with 7 bases aligning to TRBD2. Germline V CDR1 and CDR2: LGHNA, YSLEER. The CDR3 length is 18 residues. V shed 0 bases and J 0 bases; nucleotides not matched to a gene: 9. The CDR3 spells CASSQDWGGLKSTDTQYF. The DNA of the CDR3 is TGCGCCAGCAGCCAAGATTGGGGGGGGTTGAAAAGCACAGATACGCAGTATTTT.

J is TRBJ2-1 and V is TRBV7-9; 10 bases fit TRBD1. This CDR3 contains 14 residues. Per the germline V gene, CDR1 is SEHNR and CDR2 is FQNEAQ (reference sequence). The ends lost 5 bases at V and 8 bases at J; junction bases unmatched: 6. CDR3 residues: CASSTTGTGDEQFF. DNA for the CDR3: TGTGCCAGCAGCACCACCGGGACAGGGGATGAGCAGTTCTTC.

The gene calls are TRBV29-1 and TRBJ1-5; no clear D gene. In germline, CDR1 is SQVTM, CDR2 ANQGSEA. The CDR3 is 11 amino acids. Trimming took 5 bases from V and 7 from J, leaving 9 bases between them. DNA for the CDR3: TGCAGCGTTCACCAGAGCCAGCCCCAGCATTTT. Translating gives CSVHQSQPQHF.

CDR3 sequence (DNA): TGCAGCGTTGATAGACAGGACACTGAAGCTTTCTTT. This sequence encodes CSVDRQDTEAFF. This chain connects TRBV29-1 to TRBJ1-1, with D possibly TRBD1 on 6 matching bases. The V gene lost 3 bases and the J gene lost 3 bases, with 8 bases spanning the gap. CDR3 size: 12 residues. The germline CDR1 and CDR2 sequences are SQVTM and ANQGSEA.

In its sample, this clone was seen a few times. This chain connects TRBV28 to TRBJ1-4; D is possibly TRBD1 (5 bases). Germline V gene data show CDR1 as MDHEN and CDR2 as SYDVKM. The CDR3 length is 14 residues. Trimming left V 5 bases short and J 8 bases short, with 15 bases between. The CDR3, as DNA: TGTGCCAGCAGTGAAACCAGGGTGGGGGAAAAACTGTTTTTT. This translates into CASSETRVGEKLFF. Full variable domain (missing parts from reference TRBV28 and TRBJ1-4): DVKVTQSSRYLVKRTGEKVFLECVQDMDHENMFWYRQDPGLGLRLIYFSYDVKMKEKGDIPEGYSVSREKKERFSLILESASTNQTSMYLCASSETRVGEKLFFGSGTQLSVL.

The rearrangement joins TRBV29-1 to TRBJ2-2; 11 bases are a match to TRBD1. The CDR3 has 14 residues. Germline loops: CDR1 SQVTM, CDR2 ANQGSEA. The V segment lost 6 bases and the J segment 8 bases; nucleotides outside the gene matches: 8. The CDR3 sequence: CSVRRDRGTGELFF. In DNA form, the CDR3 reads TGCAGCGTCCGACGGGACAGGGGGACTGGGGAGCTGTTTTTT.

The chain is built from TRBV29-1 and TRBJ1-1; perhaps TRBD1 as D (5 bases). Germline V CDR1 and CDR2: SQVTM, ANQGSEA. The CDR3 has 14 amino acids. The V gene lost 5 bases and the J gene lost 1 base, with 14 bases spanning the gap. CDR3 protein: CSVSLQAGNTEAFF. DNA of the CDR3: TGCAGCGTTTCCTTACAGGCTGGGAACACTGAAGCTTTCTTT.

This chain links TRBV7-9 with TRBJ1-1; D gene ambiguous. The CDR3 is 12 amino acids. V was shortened by 5 bases and J by 1 base, with 5 bases between the two germline ends. Germline values: CDR1 SEHNR, CDR2 FQNEAQ (reference sequence). The CDR3 DNA is TGTGCCAGCAGCAATTCGAACACTGAAGCTTTCTTT. This encodes CASSNSNTEAFF.

The chain couples TRBV11-2 to TRBJ1-1, with TRBD1 matching 9 bases. V lost 4 bases, J lost 9 bases, and 6 bases stayed unmatched. Germline-derived CDR1 and CDR2 are SGHAT and FQNNGV. CDR3 length: 13 amino acids. The CDR3 DNA follows: TGTGCCAGCAGCTCGATGGGGACAGGGCAAGCTTTCTTT. Protein product: CASSSMGTGQAFF.

The chain recombines TRBV5-1 with TRBJ2-1; 11 nucleotides agree with TRBD1. Trimming at V came to 2 bases and at J to 7 bases, leaving 2 bases not matched to a gene. Germline V CDR1 and CDR2: SGHRS, YFSETQ. There are 14 residues in the CDR3. This CDR3 is CASSLGQGANEQFF. CDR3 sequence (DNA): TGCGCCAGCAGCTTAGGACAGGGGGCGAATGAGCAGTTCTTC.

The chain carries TRBV7-6 and TRBJ2-3, with D possibly being TRBD2 (5 bases). This CDR3 spans 14 amino acids. CDR1 is SGHVS, CDR2 FNYEAQ, per germline. With 5 bases removed from V and 1 base from J, the gap between germline ends came to 10 bases. The CDR3 nucleotides read TGTGCCAGCAGCCCCTACGGGGGCACAGATACGCAGTATTTT. Its translation is CASSPYGGTDTQYF.

This clone was recorded a few times. The chain recombines TRBV9 with TRBJ2-1; 7 bases fit TRBD1. Trimming took 0 bases from V and 5 from J; bases not matched to a gene: 8. The CDR3 is 16 residues long. Looked up from germline, CDR1 is SGDLS and CDR2 is YYNGEE. The CDR3 coding sequence is TGTGCCAGCAGCGTAGGGTGGGACAGAGACGACAATGAGCAGTTCTTC. Protein product: CASSVGWDRDDNEQFF.

This clone occurred a few times. This chain connects TRBV2 to TRBJ1-1, with a weak D call TRBD1 (5 bases). The V end lost 5 bases, the J end lost 1 base, and 8 bases lay between the germline ends. CDR3 size: 13 residues. Per the germline V gene, CDR1 is SNHLY and CDR2 is FYNNEI. In DNA form, the CDR3 reads TGTGCCAGCAGTTCAGACAGGAACACTGAAGCTTTCTTT. This translates into CASSSDRNTEAFF.